Following are 32 T cell receptor beta chains from one sample sequenced in a study of T cell responses to AZD1222 COVID-19 vaccine. TCRdb keeps only in-frame clones here, not all; method: immunoSEQ multiplex PCR. The table has over 130,000 clones, 75% to 90% seen once. Sequencing was performed on peripheral blood, taken on day 0 of AZD1222 vaccination. The receptors come from an adult in good health.

The rearrangement joins TRBV20-1 to TRBJ1-2; D might be TRBD1 (6 bases). Germline V gives CDR1 DFQATT, CDR2 SNEGSKA (reference sequence). The V end was cut by 5 bases, the J end by 7 bases, with 14 bases between. This CDR3 contains 12 residues. CDR3 sequence reads: CSAGAGARGYTF. Written as DNA, the CDR3 is TGCAGTGCTGGTGCGGGGGCTCGTGGCTACACCTTC.

CDR3 nucleotide sequence: TGCAGCAAACTATGGGAAGGGGGAAACTATGGCTACACCTTC. This encodes CSKLWEGGNYGYTF. The chain is built from TRBV29-1 and TRBJ1-2, with a weak D call TRBD1 (6 bases). The germline V and J ends were trimmed by 8 bases and 2 bases, with 18 bases remaining between them. Germline V CDR1 and CDR2: SQVTM, ANQGSEA. This CDR3 region has 14 residues.

V is TRBV19 and J is TRBJ1-5; D remains unclear. V lost 1 base and J lost 0, with 13 bases in between. The CDR3 is 17 residues long. CDR1 is LNHDA and CDR2 is SQIVND in the germline V gene (reference sequence). The CDR3 reads CASSIGTDAYSNQPQHF. Written as DNA, the CDR3 is TGTGCCAGTAGTATAGGGACGGACGCATATAGCAATCAGCCCCAGCATTTT.

This chain connects TRBV6-5 to TRBJ1-3, with D possibly TRBD1 on 5 matching bases. Germline V CDR1 and CDR2: MNHEY, SVGAGI. The CDR3 has 14 residues. The germline V and J ends were trimmed by 5 bases and 2 bases, with 10 bases remaining between them. DNA of the CDR3: TGTGCCAGCAGTCGCCCGGGGCCTGGAAACACCATATATTTT. Translation gives CASSRPGPGNTIYF.

The chain recombines TRBV27 with TRBJ1-2; 10 positions agree with TRBD1. With V trimmed by 4 bases and J by 3 bases, 8 bases remained unmatched. CDR1 MNHEY and CDR2 SMNVEV come from the germline V gene (reference sequence). The CDR3 is 16 residues long. The chain's CDR3 is CASSSTRTGGDYGYTF. The CDR3 DNA is TGTGCCAGCAGTTCGACCAGGACAGGGGGGGACTATGGCTACACCTTC.

This clone came up once. The gene calls are TRBV20-1 and TRBJ2-7, with D perhaps being TRBD1 or TRBD2 (5 bases each). Trimming cost V 5 bases and J 5 bases, with 13 bases left between them. This CDR3 contains 12 residues. Germline V CDR1 and CDR2: DFQATT, SNEGSKA (reference sequence). Written as DNA, the CDR3 is TGCAGTGCTCGTGGGGGAGTGGACGAGCAGTACTTC. It is translated as CSARGGVDEQYF.

V and J are TRBV28 and TRBJ2-2, with TRBD2 matching 10 bases. The CDR3 runs to 20 residues. CDR1 MDHEN and CDR2 SYDVKM come from the germline V gene. Losses at the gene ends were 6 bases for V and 0 bases for J; bases not matched to a gene: 16. CDR3 region: CASRWRSGRAITANTGELFF. Here the CDR3 DNA reads TGTGCCAGCAGATGGCGGAGCGGGAGGGCTATAACCGCGAACACCGGGGAGCTGTTTTTT.

The chain employs TRBV5-1 and TRBJ2-3, with D tentatively TRBD1 (6 bases). Germline V CDR1 and CDR2: SGHRS, YFSETQ. The CDR3 is made up of 17 amino acids. The V and J ends lost 0 bases and 4 bases respectively, with 18 bases between them. CDR3 sequence: CASSLAQGRPAADTQYF. CDR3 nucleotides: TGCGCCAGCAGCTTGGCACAGGGACGGCCGGCTGCAGATACGCAGTATTTT.

The genes are TRBV7-9 and TRBJ1-1, with D perhaps matching TRBD1 (6 bases). The CDR3 is 17 residues long. Germline-derived CDR1 and CDR2 are SEHNR and FQNEAQ (reference sequence). Between the trimmed V and J ends, which lost 0 bases and 0 bases, there was a span of 14 bases. In DNA form, the CDR3 reads TGTGCCAGCAGCTTAGCTTACGGGACAAATATGAACACTGAAGCTTTCTTT. Translated: CASSLAYGTNMNTEAFF.

The rearrangement joins TRBV27 to TRBJ2-1; D not certain. V was trimmed by 5 bases and J by 4 bases, leaving 3 bases between them. This CDR3 is 11 amino acids long. Germline V CDR1 and CDR2: MNHEY, SMNVEV (reference sequence). The CDR3 is CASSRYNEQFF. In DNA, the CDR3 is TGTGCCAGCAGTCGTTACAATGAGCAGTTCTTC.

The chain employs TRBV19 and TRBJ1-1; D uncertain. V shed 3 bases and J shed 3 bases, with 8 bases lying between them. CDR1 and CDR2 from the germline V gene are LNHDA and SQIVND (reference sequence). This CDR3 comprises 13 residues. CDR3 nucleotide sequence: TGTGCCAGTAGTATCAAACCTTACACTGAAGCTTTCTTT. This codes for CASSIKPYTEAFF.

This clone was counted a single time. This chain uses TRBV6-5 with TRBJ1-3, with D tentatively TRBD1 (5 bases). Per germline, CDR1 MNHEY and CDR2 SVGAGI. V was clipped by 7 bases and J by 0 bases, with 13 bases between them. The CDR3 consists of 15 residues. CDR3 sequence: CASTGGVLSGNTIYF. The CDR3 DNA reads as TGTGCCAGCACTGGAGGGGTCCTCTCTGGAAACACCATATATTTT.

This CDR3 reads CASSPGGGALYEQYF. The CDR3 nucleotides read TGTGCCAGCAGCCCGGGTGGGGGAGCCCTCTACGAGCAGTACTTC. The chain employs TRBV5-4 and TRBJ2-7; tentatively, D is TRBD1 or TRBD2 (5 bases each). CDR1 is SGHNT, CDR2 YYREEE, per germline (reference sequence). Trimming took off 4 bases at V and 3 bases at J, with 17 bases between the two ends. This CDR3 contains 15 residues.

This chain uses TRBV30 with TRBJ1-2; 7 bases are shared with TRBD1. Germline V CDR1 and CDR2: GTSNPN, SVGIG (reference sequence). CDR3 length: 15 residues. V trimming: 4 bases; J trimming: 8 bases; junction bases outside the gene matches: 16. The CDR3 DNA reads as TGTGCCTGGAACCCGAGACTGACAGGGCTGGGGGGCTACACCTTC. Its translation is CAWNPRLTGLGGYTF.

The rearrangement uses TRBV18 and TRBJ2-3, with 7 nucleotides matching TRBD1. Per the germline V gene, CDR1 is KGHSH and CDR2 is LQKENI. The CDR3 spans 16 residues. The V segment lost 1 base and the J segment 2 bases; nucleotides outside the gene matches: 6. The CDR3 protein is CASSPRIQGSTDTQYF. The CDR3 coding sequence is TGTGCCAGCTCACCACGGATACAGGGGTCCACAGATACGCAGTATTTT.

V is TRBV24-1 and J is TRBJ2-1; 8 nucleotides match TRBD2. The J segment lost 7 bases and the V segment lost 3 bases, leaving 10 bases of the junction unmatched. This CDR3 region has 16 residues. CDR1 is KGHDR and CDR2 is SFDVKD in the germline V gene. CDR3 in DNA: TGTGCCACCAGTGATCCTCGGGAGGGTCTAATGAATGAGCAGTTCTTC. Protein sequence: CATSDPREGLMNEQFF.

The chain carries TRBV6-5 and TRBJ2-2; D is uncertain. This CDR3 spans 15 amino acids. V was shortened by 5 bases and J by 5 bases, with 15 bases between the two germline ends. The germline V gene has CDR1 MNHEY and CDR2 SVGAGI. In DNA, the CDR3 is TGTGCCAGCAGTACTCATGGTTCGGCTACCGGGGAGCTGTTTTTT. It is translated as CASSTHGSATGELFF.

The V gene is TRBV20-1, the J gene TRBJ2-7; TRBD1 agrees at 10 bases. Germline CDR1 DFQATT, CDR2 SNEGSKA (reference sequence). The CDR3 spans 15 residues. The V segment lost 3 bases and the J segment 2 bases; nucleotides outside the gene matches: 7. The CDR3 loop is CSASPGTGATYEQYF. For the CDR3, the DNA is TGCAGTGCTAGTCCCGGGACAGGGGCGACCTACGAGCAGTACTTC.

This clone was seen only once. This chain uses TRBV2 with TRBJ1-5; unclear D gene. V shed 2 bases and J shed 0 bases, with 5 bases lying between them. CDR3 size: 14 residues. CDR1 is SNHLY, CDR2 FYNNEI, per germline. As DNA, the CDR3 is TGTGCCAGCAGTGAAATGGGTAGCAATCAGCCCCAGCATTTT. This codes for CASSEMGSNQPQHF.

The chain couples TRBV15 to TRBJ2-7; D might be TRBD2 (5 bases). The length of the CDR3 is 16 residues. The V gene's germline CDR1 is LNHNV and CDR2 YYDKDF (reference sequence). The V end lost 0 bases, the J end lost 0 bases, and 12 bases lay between the germline ends. Written as DNA, the CDR3 is TGTGCCACCAGCAGAGATTACGGGATGAGCTCCTACGAGCAGTACTTC. This gives the protein CATSRDYGMSSYEQYF. Full variable domain (remainder filled in from reference TRBV15 and TRBJ2-7): DAMVIQNPRYQVTQFGKPVTLSCSQTLNHNVMYWYQQKSSQAPKLLFHYYDKDFNNEADTPDNFQSRRPNTSFCFLDIRSPGLGDTAMYLCATSRDYGMSSYEQYFGPGTRLTVT.

The chain recombines TRBV2 with TRBJ1-2; 7 bases map to TRBD1. V trimming: 5 bases; J trimming: 0 bases; junction bases outside the gene matches: 12. The CDR3 totals 17 residues. Germline-derived CDR1 and CDR2 are SNHLY and FYNNEI. The CDR3 spells CASSSSRDRGANYGYTF. The CDR3 DNA follows: TGTGCCAGCAGTTCGTCCCGGGACAGAGGAGCTAACTATGGCTACACCTTC.

V and J are TRBV11-2 and TRBJ1-1; D not certain. The CDR3 is made up of 13 amino acids. Trimming cost V 2 bases and J 1 base, with 5 bases left between them. Germline V gene sequence: CDR1 SGHAT, CDR2 FQNNGV. The CDR3 region is CASSLYRNTEAFF. The CDR3 DNA reads TGTGCCAGCAGCTTATACAGGAACACTGAAGCTTTCTTT.

This chain connects TRBV5-1 to TRBJ2-1, with D possibly matching TRBD2 (7 bases). The CDR3 has 16 residues. V lost 0 bases to trimming and J lost 0 bases, with 10 bases between them. Germline V gene sequence: CDR1 SGHRS, CDR2 YFSETQ. The CDR3 DNA follows: TGCGCCAGCAGCTTGGTTGGGGGGGCCTCCTACAATGAGCAGTTCTTC. Amino acid sequence: CASSLVGGASYNEQFF.

The chain links TRBV5-4 to TRBJ1-6; maybe TRBD1 (5 bases). This CDR3 contains 15 residues. The germline V and J ends were trimmed by 0 bases and 10 bases, with 14 bases remaining between them. Germline V gene data show CDR1 as SGHNT and CDR2 as YYREEE (reference sequence). The CDR3 DNA follows: TGTGCCAGCAGCTTGGGGCGCCAGGGAGGGTCACCCCTCCACTTT. The encoded protein is CASSLGRQGGSPLHF.

CDR3 nucleotide sequence: TGCGCCAGCAGGGGGGTGGTAGCGGGGCTGAATGAGCAGTTCTTC. Its translation: CASRGVVAGLNEQFF. V and J are TRBV5-1 and TRBJ2-1, with 8 nucleotides matching TRBD2. V was clipped by 5 bases and J by 7 bases; unmatched bases: 11. The CDR3 spans 15 residues. Germline-derived CDR1 and CDR2 are SGHRS and YFSETQ.

The V call is TRBV14, the J call TRBJ2-7; D not certain. This CDR3 contains 11 residues. V gave up 5 bases and J gave up 3 bases, with 5 bases separating them. In germline, CDR1 is SGHDN, CDR2 FVKESK. The CDR3 bases are TGTGCCAGCAGCTCAAACTACGAGCAGTACTTC. It translates to CASSSNYEQYF.

J is TRBJ2-7 and V is TRBV2; D may be TRBD2 (5 bases). The CDR3 sequence is 15 residues long. The V and J ends lost 5 bases and 6 bases respectively, with 20 bases between them. CDR1 SNHLY and CDR2 FYNNEI come from the germline V gene. The CDR3 DNA follows: TGTGCCAGCAGTCCTGATCTAGGGAGAGTCGCCGAGCAGTACTTC. It encodes CASSPDLGRVAEQYF.

This sequence joins TRBV7-9 and TRBJ1-2; D ambiguous. This CDR3 region has 13 residues. Germline V gives CDR1 SEHNR, CDR2 FQNEAQ (reference sequence). Between the trimmed V and J ends, which lost 2 bases and 8 bases, there was a span of 12 bases. The CDR3 coding sequence is TGTGCCAGCAGCTTAAGTACAGCTATGGGCTACACCTTC. It encodes CASSLSTAMGYTF. Filled out from reference TRBV7-9 and TRBJ1-2, the complete variable domain reads DTGVSQNPRHKITKRGQNVTFRCDPISEHNRLYWYRQTLGQGPEFLTYFQNEAQLEKSRLLSDRFSAERPKGSFSTLEIQRTEQGDSAMYLCASSLSTAMGYTFGSGTRLTVV.

The chain recombines TRBV9 with TRBJ2-2, with D possibly TRBD2 on 6 matching bases. The CDR3 is made up of 14 amino acids. V was shortened by 4 bases and J by 2 bases, with 9 bases between the two germline ends. Germline CDR1 SGDLS, CDR2 YYNGEE. The CDR3 is CASSRGLNTGELFF. The CDR3 region has the DNA TGTGCCAGCAGCCGGGGACTCAACACCGGGGAGCTGTTTTTT.

This chain joins TRBV7-8 and TRBJ1-1; possible D gene TRBD1, 5 bases. The CDR3 runs 14 residues. The germline V gene encodes CDR1 SGHVS and CDR2 FQNEAQ. Trimming stripped 5 bases from V and 4 bases from J, with 14 bases between. CDR3 DNA: TGTGCCAGCAGCCCCGGGGGGTCGGGCACTGAAGCTTTCTTT. As protein: CASSPGGSGTEAFF.

The V gene is TRBV27, the J gene TRBJ1-3; a possible D gene is TRBD1 (6 bases). CDR3 length: 16 residues. Germline V lookup: CDR1 MNHEY, CDR2 SMNVEV (reference sequence). V lost 2 bases and J lost 2, with 13 bases in between. CDR3 sequence: CASSLGRGSTGNTIYF. Written as DNA, the CDR3 is TGTGCCAGCAGTTTAGGTAGGGGGTCTACTGGAAACACCATATATTTT.

The rearrangement links TRBV25-1 to TRBJ2-1, with D possibly being TRBD2 (6 bases). The germline V gene has CDR1 MGHDK and CDR2 SYGVNS. The CDR3 runs to 14 residues. The V and J ends lost 2 bases and 8 bases respectively, with 13 bases between them. CDR3 sequence (DNA): TGTGCCAGCAGTGAAGGGCGGGATAGCGATGAGCAGTTCTTC. It translates to CASSEGRDSDEQFF.